This T cell receptor (beta chain) is from a study of neurological immune-mediated disorders. This clonotype was seen at least ten times. The CDR3 length is 15 residues. V was shortened by 3 bases and J by 5 bases, with 13 bases between the two germline ends. Libraries used 2 million unsorted PBMCs kept frozen in RNAlater. MiXCR was run by TCRdb on the 5' RACE reads, yielding one entry per CDR3 protein. This table holds under 75,000 distinct CDR3 sequences, more than 3% found once. The V and J genes are TRBV12-3 or TRBV12-4 and TRBJ1-4, with a tentative D call TRBD1 (6 bases). What was sequenced was PBMCs. The origin of this receptor is a woman aged 45 to 65 with multiple sclerosis. CDR3 amino acids: CASSLSRGTNEKLFF. The CDR3 coding sequence is TGTGCCAGCAGTTTGTCAAGGGGGACGAATGAAAAACTGTTTTTT.